This entry features one T cell receptor beta chain sequence. The CDR3 extends over 15 amino acids. In germline, CDR1 is LGHDT, CDR2 YNNKEL (reference sequence). Trimming pared 4 bases from V and 0 bases from J, leaving 9 bases between. The data were taken from a study of blood T cell repertoires in COVID-19. Authors' methods: Estimation of nucleated cell counts was performed using reference gene primer amplification. The table came from immunoSEQ multiplex PCR; TCRdb's copy has only in-frame clones and leaves some out. For V, J and clone size, that table is used; D and trimming come from the DNA. Of under 350,000 clones listed, 80% to 90% are singletons.

J is TRBJ2-2 and V is TRBV3-1 (or the pseudogene TRBV3-2); D unresolved. This TCR was recovered from a middle-aged man with acute or convalescent COVID-19. The sample comprised peripheral blood. CDR3 region: CASSLRQTNTGELFF. The DNA of the CDR3 is TGTGCCAGCAGCCTACGTCAGACGAACACCGGGGAGCTGTTTTTT.